The 30 T cell receptor beta chains given below trace back to one sample, sequenced in a study of blood T cell repertoires in COVID-19 (TCRdb year 2020). The receptor library was made with the immunoSEQ multiplex PCR assay. This immuneACCESS table, as held by TCRdb, lists in-frame sequences with V and J called but not all clones. Of the missing ones, under half trace to an unresolved V gene in checked studies; the others have no known cause. This sample holds more than 40,000 clones; about 90% were observed only once. Over 10% of the sample is in the top ten clones. Material: peripheral blood. The receptors originated from a man older than 75 with acute or convalescent COVID-19.

The chain is built from TRBV6-5 and TRBJ2-3; unclear D gene. Trimming cost V 5 bases and J 0 bases, with 9 bases left between them. CDR1 MNHEY and CDR2 SVGAGI come from the germline V gene. The CDR3 loop spans 14 amino acids. CDR3 in DNA: TGTGCCAGCAGTAGAATGACTAGCACAGATACGCAGTATTTT. It yields the protein CASSRMTSTDTQYF.

This chain uses TRBV27 with TRBJ2-5; TRBD2 matches 9 bases. Germline V gene data show CDR1 as MNHEY and CDR2 as SMNVEV (reference sequence). V was pared by 3 bases and J by 4 bases, with 3 bases of the junction left unmatched. CDR3 size: 14 residues. CDR3 in DNA: TGTGCCAGCAGTTTTCAGCGGGGGGTAGAGACCCAGTACTTC. Translation gives CASSFQRGVETQYF.

The gene calls are TRBV2 and TRBJ2-7; 11 nucleotides align to TRBD1. Per germline, CDR1 SNHLY and CDR2 FYNNEI. The ends lost 7 bases at V and 8 bases at J; junction bases unmatched: 7. The CDR3 has 13 amino acids. The CDR3 DNA follows: TGTGCCAGCACCGAGGGACAGGGGGGAAAGCAGTACTTC. Amino acid sequence: CASTEGQGGKQYF.

This chain joins TRBV7-2 and TRBJ1-5, with a tentative D call TRBD1 (5 bases). The CDR3 runs to 15 residues. CDR1 is SGHTA, CDR2 FQGNSA, per germline. Trimming cost V 5 bases and J 4 bases, with 15 bases left between them. The CDR3 sequence: CASSAGTLLNQPQHF. CDR3 DNA: TGTGCCAGCAGCGCTGGGACTCTTCTAAATCAGCCCCAGCATTTT. The whole variable domain, filled in from reference TRBV7-2 and TRBJ1-5, reads GAGVSQSPSNKVTEKGKDVELRCDPISGHTALYWYRQSLGQGLEFLIYFQGNSAPDKSGLPSDRFSAERTGGSVSTLTIQRTQQEDSAVYLCASSAGTLLNQPQHFGDGTRLSIL.

This clone was detected a few times. CDR3: CASSELGARNTEAFF. Here the CDR3 DNA reads TGCGCCAGCAGTGAATTGGGGGCCAGGAACACTGAAGCTTTCTTT. The chain uses TRBV10-1 and TRBJ1-1; tentatively, D is TRBD1 (6 bases). With 3 bases removed from V and 1 base from J, the gap between germline ends came to 12 bases. Germline lookup yields CDR1 WNHNN and CDR2 SYGVQD (reference sequence). The CDR3 runs to 15 residues.

This CDR3 reads CASRGQSANYGYTF. The CDR3 nucleotides read TGCGCCAGCAGGGGACAGTCAGCTAACTATGGCTACACCTTC. The chain employs TRBV5-1 and TRBJ1-2; 7 nucleotides agree with TRBD1. Germline CDR1 and CDR2: SGHRS and YFSETQ. This CDR3 is built from 14 residues. The V and J ends lost 5 bases and 0 bases, in that order; junction bases with no gene match: 4.

Written as DNA, the CDR3 is TGCGCCAGCAGCTTGTCGGGCAGGGGTTATGGCTACACCTTC. Amino acids: CASSLSGRGYGYTF. This chain joins TRBV5-1 and TRBJ1-2; possible D gene TRBD1, 6 bases. Germline CDR1 reads SGHRS; CDR2 reads YFSETQ. Trimming shortened V by 1 base and J by 5 bases, and 12 bases separated the two germline ends. The CDR3 is 14 amino acids.

This clone was seen only once. Here the CDR3 DNA reads TGTGCCAGCAGCTTAGGTGGGGAGGCCCAAGAGACCCAGTACTTC. Amino acids: CASSLGGEAQETQYF. The chain links TRBV7-2 to TRBJ2-5; a weak D match, TRBD2 (6 bases). The CDR3 spans 15 residues. Germline loops: CDR1 SGHTA, CDR2 FQGNSA. Deletions cut 1 base from V and 1 base from J, with 10 bases between.

The chain joins TRBV7-6 to TRBJ1-1; D is undetermined. Trimming shortened V by 0 bases and J by 1 base, and 6 bases separated the two germline ends. Germline V gene lookup returns CDR1 SGHVS and CDR2 FNYEAQ. There are 14 residues in the CDR3. CDR3 DNA sequence: TGTGCCAGCAGCTTAGCGGGCAGGAACACTGAAGCTTTCTTT. The encoded protein is CASSLAGRNTEAFF.

This sequence joins TRBV2 and TRBJ1-3, with D hard to call. V lost 4 bases to trimming and J lost 4 bases, with 5 bases between them. Germline CDR1 and CDR2: SNHLY and FYNNEI. This CDR3 is 12 amino acids long. The CDR3 coding sequence is TGTGCCAGCAGTGGCGGCGGAAACACCATATATTTT. This sequence encodes CASSGGGNTIYF.

The chain couples TRBV6-5 to TRBJ1-1; TRBD1 is a possible D gene (6 bases). The V end was cut by 2 bases, the J end by 1 base, with 11 bases between. From germline, CDR1 is MNHEY and CDR2 SVGAGI. The CDR3 length is 15 residues. For the CDR3, the DNA is TGTGCCAGCAGTTACGCCGGGACACAGAACACTGAAGCTTTCTTT. It yields the protein CASSYAGTQNTEAFF.

The rearrangement links TRBV30 to TRBJ1-3; possibly TRBD1 for D (6 bases). The CDR3 is made up of 14 amino acids. CDR1 is GTSNPN, CDR2 SVGIG, per germline (reference sequence). The ends were cut back, 3 bases at V and 2 bases at J, with 11 bases in the middle. CDR3 sequence: CAWSRGGAGNTIYF. The CDR3 coding sequence is TGTGCCTGGAGCAGGGGAGGGGCTGGAAACACCATATATTTT.

This sequence joins TRBV12-3 or TRBV12-4 and TRBJ1-1; tentatively, D is TRBD1 (6 bases). V lost 5 bases to trimming and J lost 7 bases, with 14 bases between them. There are 13 residues in the CDR3. CDR3 in amino acids: CASSTAGQNEAFF. The CDR3 nucleotides read TGTGCCAGCAGTACTGCCGGACAGAATGAAGCTTTCTTT.

Notes on this clone: The junction and the germline gene differ at one end; a read error may be behind it. The V gene is TRBV29-1, the J gene TRBJ2-1; D not certain. The CDR3 is made up of 11 amino acids. CDR1 and CDR2 from the germline V gene are SQVTM and ANQGSEA. This chain's CDR3 is CSVEVYNEQFF. CDR3 bases: TGCAGCGTAGAAGTATACAATGAGCAGTTCTTC.

This sequence joins TRBV24-1 and TRBJ2-1; TRBD1 matches 8 bases. The CDR3 length is 16 residues. V shed 7 bases, J shed 9 bases, and the junction held 16 bases outside the gene matches. Germline V gene data show CDR1 as KGHDR and CDR2 as SFDVKD. CDR3 sequence: CATSGPGTGSVGEQFF. CDR3 nucleotides: TGTGCCACCAGCGGACCCGGGACAGGTTCAGTGGGTGAGCAGTTCTTC.

The rearrangement uses TRBV18 and TRBJ2-5; TRBD2 might be the D (5 bases). Per germline, CDR1 KGHSH and CDR2 LQKENI. This CDR3 contains 15 residues. Trimming stripped 6 bases from V and 3 bases from J, with 17 bases between. The CDR3 region has the DNA TGTGCCAGCTCCTCCGCTTTAGCGACCGAAGAGACCCAGTACTTC. Translated: CASSSALATEETQYF.

V is TRBV5-5 and J is TRBJ2-3; D is unresolved. Trimming took off 0 bases at V and 0 bases at J, with 5 bases between the two ends. This CDR3 contains 14 residues. Germline V gene lookup returns CDR1 SGHKS and CDR2 YYEKEE (reference sequence). For the CDR3, the DNA is TGTGCCAGCAGCTTGGACCTAAGCACAGATACGCAGTATTTT. Its translation: CASSLDLSTDTQYF.

The V call is TRBV9, the J call TRBJ1-1; tentatively, D is TRBD1 (5 bases). The CDR3 has 14 amino acids. The V and J ends lost 0 bases and 1 base respectively, with 7 bases between them. Germline CDR1 is SGDLS and CDR2 is YYNGEE. The CDR3 spells CASSVAGQNTEAFF. CDR3 nucleotides: TGTGCCAGCAGCGTAGCTGGACAGAACACTGAAGCTTTCTTT.

DNA for the CDR3: TGTGCCAGCAGCTTGGCCGAGACAGGGAACTATGGCTACACCTTC. It encodes CASSLAETGNYGYTF. The chain joins TRBV5-4 to TRBJ1-2; 7 nucleotides match TRBD1. The CDR3 has 15 amino acids. From germline, CDR1 is SGHNT and CDR2 YYREEE (reference sequence). The trim removed 0 bases at V and 2 bases at J, leaving 4 bases unmatched.

CDR3 coding DNA: TGTGCCAGCTCACGGGACGGGGGGGCCGGAGATACGCAGTATTTT. Amino acid sequence: CASSRDGGAGDTQYF. This sequence joins TRBV18 and TRBJ2-3, with TRBD2 identical over 8 bases. Germline V gives CDR1 KGHSH, CDR2 LQKENI. V lost 4 bases to trimming and J lost 5 bases; unmatched junction nucleotides: 8. This CDR3 has 15 residues.

CDR3 coding DNA: TGTGCCAGCTCACCTTTGGACAGCAACGAGCAGTACTTC. Amino acids: CASSPLDSNEQYF. V usage is TRBV18 and J usage is TRBJ2-7; tentative D call: TRBD1 (6 bases). Deletions cut 3 bases from V and 5 bases from J, with 11 bases between. The germline CDR1 and CDR2 sequences are KGHSH and LQKENI. There are 13 residues in the CDR3. Complete variable domain (other parts from reference TRBV18 and TRBJ2-7): NAGVMQNPRHLVRRRGQEARLRCSPMKGHSHVYWYRQLPEEGLKFMVYLQKENIIDESGMPKERFSAEFPKEGPSILRIQQVVRGDSAAYFCASSPLDSNEQYFGPGTRLTVT.

The chain employs TRBV10-3 and TRBJ1-4; TRBD1 might be the D (5 bases). The CDR3 sequence is 14 residues long. Trimming removed 2 bases at V and 7 bases at J, with 11 bases between. The V gene's germline CDR1 is ENHRY and CDR2 SYGVKD. The CDR3 spells CAISEQGRGEKLFF. CDR3 nucleotide sequence: TGTGCCATCAGTGAGCAGGGTCGTGGTGAAAAACTGTTTTTT.

This chain links TRBV9 with TRBJ1-5; D is unresolved. Per the germline V gene, CDR1 is SGDLS and CDR2 is YYNGEE. The CDR3 extends over 13 amino acids. Trimming took off 0 bases at V and 9 bases at J, with 10 bases between the two ends. This chain's CDR3 is CASSVGLGRPQHF. CDR3 in DNA: TGTGCCAGCAGCGTAGGGCTTGGGAGGCCCCAGCATTTT.

The gene calls are TRBV11-2 and TRBJ2-1, with D possibly being TRBD1 (6 bases). The V gene's germline CDR1 is SGHAT and CDR2 FQNNGV. V dropped 4 bases and J dropped 8 bases, with 18 bases sitting between them. The CDR3 runs to 15 residues. The CDR3 DNA reads TGTGCCAGCAGCTCCCCGAGGGGGAATGCGGATGAGCAGTTCTTC. This encodes CASSSPRGNADEQFF.

The chain links TRBV9 to TRBJ1-3; D is possibly TRBD1 (6 bases). The germline gives CDR1 SGDLS, CDR2 YYNGEE. The CDR3 is 14 residues long. Deletions cut 2 bases from V and 2 bases from J, with 8 bases between. The CDR3 nucleotides read TGTGCCAGCAGCGTGTCAGGGGCTGGAAACACCATATATTTT. It yields the protein CASSVSGAGNTIYF. The whole variable domain, remainder taken from reference TRBV9 and TRBJ1-3, is DSGVTQTPKHLITATGQRVTLRCSPRSGDLSVYWYQQSLDQGLQFLIQYYNGEERAKGNILERFSAQQFPDLHSELNLSSLELGDSALYFCASSVSGAGNTIYFGEGSWLTVV.

This rearrangement joins TRBV2 to TRBJ1-1, with 8 nucleotides matching TRBD1. V trimming: 6 bases; J trimming: 4 bases; junction bases outside the gene matches: 10. The CDR3 runs 15 residues. Germline lookup yields CDR1 SNHLY and CDR2 FYNNEI. CDR3 in DNA: TGTGCCAGCAGGGGACAGGACTTGGCAGGCACTGAAGCTTTCTTT. Protein product: CASRGQDLAGTEAFF.

The V gene is TRBV27, the J gene TRBJ2-5; TRBD2 aligns across 11 bases. This CDR3 has 14 residues. V lost 6 bases and J lost 11; bases outside the gene matches: 11. Per the germline V gene, CDR1 is MNHEY and CDR2 is SMNVEV (reference sequence). In DNA form, the CDR3 reads TGTGCCAGCAGAAAACAGCTAGCGGGGGGCCTTCAGTACTTC. It yields the protein CASRKQLAGGLQYF.

The chain joins TRBV19 to TRBJ2-1; D ambiguous. The germline V and J ends were trimmed by 3 bases and 7 bases, with 22 bases remaining between them. Germline CDR1 and CDR2: LNHDA and SQIVND (reference sequence). The length of the CDR3 is 17 residues. The chain's CDR3 is CASSMSGLQLVRNEQFF. For the CDR3, the DNA is TGTGCCAGTAGTATGAGTGGTTTACAGCTGGTAAGAAATGAGCAGTTCTTC. Looking up the rest from reference TRBV19 and TRBJ2-1 gives the full variable domain: DGGITQSPKYLFRKEGQNVTLSCEQNLNHDAMYWYRQDPGQGLRLIYYSQIVNDFQKGDIAEGYSVSREKKESFPLTVTSAQKNPTAFYLCASSMSGLQLVRNEQFFGPGTRLTVL.

V gene TRBV6-5 combines with J gene TRBJ1-4; D remains ambiguous. The CDR3 loop spans 13 amino acids. V was pared by 7 bases and J by 8 bases, with 14 bases between. Per the germline V gene, CDR1 is MNHEY and CDR2 is SVGAGI. CDR3 DNA sequence: TGTGCCAGCAAGGTGGGCCGCGGGGAAAAACTGTTTTTT. Its protein product is CASKVGRGEKLFF.

This chain uses TRBV6-5 with TRBJ1-4, with D unresolved. Trimming shortened V by 6 bases and J by 5 bases, and 16 bases separated the two germline ends. This CDR3 spans 15 amino acids. Germline assignment: CDR1 MNHEY and CDR2 SVGAGI. This CDR3 reads CASRGDRHRNEKLFF. CDR3 DNA: TGTGCCAGCAGAGGAGACCGCCACCGGAATGAAAAACTGTTTTTT.